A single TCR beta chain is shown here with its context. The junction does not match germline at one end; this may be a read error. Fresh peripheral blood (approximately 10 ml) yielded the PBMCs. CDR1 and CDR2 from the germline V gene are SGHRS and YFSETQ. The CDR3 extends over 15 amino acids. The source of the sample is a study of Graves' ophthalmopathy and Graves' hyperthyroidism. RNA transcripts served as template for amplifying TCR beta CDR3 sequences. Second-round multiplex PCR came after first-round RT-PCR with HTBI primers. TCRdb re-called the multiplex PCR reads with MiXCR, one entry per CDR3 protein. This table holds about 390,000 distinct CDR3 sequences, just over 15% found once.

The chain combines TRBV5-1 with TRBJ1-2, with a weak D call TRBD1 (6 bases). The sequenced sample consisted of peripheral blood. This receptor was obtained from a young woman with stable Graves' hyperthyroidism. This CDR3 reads CASSPGGALNDGYTF. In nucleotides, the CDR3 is TGCGCCAGCAGCCCGGGGGGGGCTCTTAACGATGGCTACACCTTC. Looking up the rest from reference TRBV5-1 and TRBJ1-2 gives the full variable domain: KAGVTQTPRYLIKTRGQQVTLSCSPISGHRSVSWYQQTPGQGLQFLFEYFSETQRNKGNFPGRFSGRQFSNSRSEMNVSTLELGDSALYLCASSPGGALNDGYTFGSGTRLTVV.